The rows below give T cell receptor beta chains drawn from one sample of a study of identical twins. TCRdb analysed the 5' RACE reads with MiXCR anew, one entry per CDR3 protein. The data hold roughly 1.6 million distinct CDR3 sequences, with about 30% observed a single time. Sample: cord blood. Receptor source: a newborn girl in good health. Each CDR3 is given with its conserved first and last residue. The order of the fields is clone size, CDR3 length, V gene, D gene, J gene, CDR3 protein, CDR3 DNA. The D gene is left open where the match is weak. Expanded clones are given a class, and other clones once, few, many or no size at all.

>NA|15|TRBV5-1|NA|TRBJ2-2
CASSLRQVNTGELFF
TGCGCCAGCAGCTTGCGACAGGTGAACACCGGGGAGCTGTTTTTT
>many|11|TRBV7-2|NA|TRBJ2-7
CASSLEVEQYF
TGTGCCAGCAGCTTAGAGGTCGAGCAGTACTTC
>NA|13|TRBV7-2|NA|TRBJ2-1
CASISGVRGEQFF
TGTGCCAGCATCTCGGGGGTTCGCGGTGAGCAGTTCTTC
>many|12|TRBV29-1|NA|TRBJ1-2
CSVDERLYGYTF
TGCAGCGTTGATGAGCGCCTCTATGGCTACACCTTC
>NA|11|TRBV2|NA|TRBJ1-2
CAGHSDYGYTF
TGTGCCGGACATAGTGACTATGGCTACACCTTC
>few|15|TRBV14|TRBD2|TRBJ2-7
CASSTGTAGGYEQYF
TGTGCCAGCAGCACGGGGACCGCGGGAGGATACGAGCAGTACTTC
>NA|15|TRBV5-1|NA|TRBJ1-5
CASSSNPGFDQPQHF
TGCGCCAGCAGCTCCAATCCCGGATTCGATCAGCCCCAGCATTTT
>few|14|TRBV12-3/TRBV12-4|TRBD2|TRBJ2-1
CASSGTSKYNEQFF
TGTGCCAGCAGCGGGACTAGTAAATACAATGAGCAGTTCTTC
>NA|15|TRBV28|TRBD1|TRBJ2-4
CASRDREVAENIQYF
TGTGCCAGCAGGGACAGGGAAGTAGCCGAAAACATTCAGTACTTC
>NA|15|TRBV19|TRBD1|TRBJ2-1
CASRGGQGDYNEQFF
TGTGCCAGTAGGGGGGGACAGGGTGACTACAATGAGCAGTTCTTC
>many|15|TRBV6-5|NA|TRBJ2-4
CASSRHLWGKNIQYF
TGTGCCAGCAGTCGACACCTCTGGGGCAAAAACATTCAGTACTTC
>NA|18|TRBV5-1|TRBD1|TRBJ2-7
CASSLGAGGPRISYEQYF
TGCGCCAGCAGCTTGGGGGCAGGGGGCCCCCGTATCTCCTACGAGCAGTACTTC
>NA|17|TRBV20-1|TRBD2|TRBJ2-7
CSARLAGGPEAHYEQYF
TGCAGTGCTAGACTAGCGGGGGGGCCAGAGGCCCACTACGAGCAGTACTTC
>NA|15|TRBV5-1|NA|TRBJ2-7
CASSQGGTYSYEQYF
TGCGCCAGCAGCCAAGGTGGCACCTACTCCTACGAGCAGTACTTC
>NA|13|TRBV5-1|NA|TRBJ2-5
CASSVQTSETQYF
TGCGCCAGCAGCGTACAGACTTCGGAGACCCAGTACTTC
>few|14|TRBV6-5|TRBD1|TRBJ1-2
CASGGTGGDYGYTF
TGTGCCAGCGGGGGGACAGGGGGGGACTATGGCTACACCTTC
>few|18|TRBV27|NA|TRBJ1-4
CASSARQDLWGTNEKLFF
TGTGCCAGCAGTGCGCGACAGGATTTGTGGGGAACTAATGAAAAACTGTTTTTT
>NA|16|TRBV28|NA|TRBJ1-5
CASSLAALYSNQPQHF
TGTGCCAGCAGTCTTGCCGCTCTTTATAGCAATCAGCCCCAGCATTTT
>NA|15|TRBV5-1|NA|TRBJ2-6
CASSPTGLGANVLTF
TGCGCCAGCAGCCCGACTGGCCTAGGGGCCAACGTCCTGACTTTC
>NA|16|TRBV3-1|NA|TRBJ2-7
CASSPIGDPTYNEQYF
TGTGCCAGCAGCCCAATAGGGGACCCTACCTACAATGAGCAGTACTTC
>many|16|TRBV28|TRBD1|TRBJ1-5
CASSLGQGYSNQPQHF
TGTGCCAGCAGTTTGGGACAGGGGTATAGCAATCAGCCCCAGCATTTT
>NA|12|TRBV18|NA|TRBJ1-5
CASSTQDQPQHF
TGTGCCAGCTCAACACAGGATCAGCCCCAGCATTTT
>few|13|TRBV19|NA|TRBJ1-2
CASSIISGDGYTF
TGTGCCAGTAGTATAATTTCAGGGGATGGCTACACCTTC
>NA|19|TRBV27|NA|TRBJ1-5
CASSLWSTSRTARNQPQHF
TGTGCCAGCAGTTTATGGAGCACTTCTCGGACAGCTCGCAATCAGCCCCAGCATTTT
>many|13|TRBV6-6|NA|TRBJ2-7
CASSYWDTYEQYF
TGTGCCAGCAGTTATTGGGACACCTACGAGCAGTACTTC
>few|13|TRBV10-3|NA|TRBJ2-7
CAISHTGSYEQYF
TGTGCCATCAGTCATACAGGGTCCTACGAGCAGTACTTC
>few|15|TRBV7-9|NA|TRBJ2-5
CASSPRGDGGETQYF
TGTGCCAGCAGCCCTAGAGGAGATGGAGGGGAGACCCAGTACTTC
>NA|17|TRBV7-2|NA|TRBJ2-3
CASSLGPPGFQTDTQYF
TGTGCCAGCAGCTTAGGTCCCCCGGGCTTTCAGACGGATACGCAGTATTTT